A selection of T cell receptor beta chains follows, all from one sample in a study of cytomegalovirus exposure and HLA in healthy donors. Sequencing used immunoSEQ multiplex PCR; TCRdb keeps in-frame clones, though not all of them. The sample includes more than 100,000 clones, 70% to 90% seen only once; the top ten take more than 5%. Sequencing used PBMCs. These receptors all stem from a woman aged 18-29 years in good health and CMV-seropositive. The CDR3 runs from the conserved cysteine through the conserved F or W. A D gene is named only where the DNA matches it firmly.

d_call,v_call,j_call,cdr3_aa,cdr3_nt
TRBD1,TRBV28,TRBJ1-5,CASSFSPSDRGIYQPQHF,TGTGCCAGCAGTTTTTCCCCCTCGGACAGGGGGATTTATCAGCCCCAGCATTTT
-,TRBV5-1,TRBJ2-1,CASSSLRGAHNEQFF,TGCGCCAGCAGCTCCCTCCGCGGGGCCCACAATGAGCAGTTCTTC
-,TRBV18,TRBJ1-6,CASSPQGYNSPLHF,TGTGCCAGCTCCCCTCAGGGATATAATTCACCCCTCCACTTT
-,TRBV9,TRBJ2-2,CASSKRTVPGELFF,TGTGCCAGCAGCAAACGGACAGTCCCCGGGGAGCTGTTTTTT
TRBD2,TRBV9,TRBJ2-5,CASSVGTSGSLRETQYF,TGTGCCAGCAGCGTAGGTACTAGCGGGAGTTTGAGAGAGACCCAGTACTTC
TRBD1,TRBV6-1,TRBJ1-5,CASSGSDRGNNQPQHF,TGTGCCAGCAGTGGGTCTGACAGGGGGAACAATCAGCCCCAGCATTTT
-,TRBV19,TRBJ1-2,CASSNGFRSTKLHGYTF,TGTGCCAGTAGTAACGGGTTTAGAAGCACAAAATTGCATGGCTACACCTTC
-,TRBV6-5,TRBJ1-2,CASSENYGYTF,TGTGCCAGCAGTGAGAACTATGGCTACACCTTC
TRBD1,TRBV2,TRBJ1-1,CASSWDRGNTEAFF,TGTGCCAGCAGTTGGGACAGGGGGAACACTGAAGCTTTCTTT
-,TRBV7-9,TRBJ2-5,CASSERGPQETQYF,TGTGCCAGCAGCGAACGGGGTCCACAAGAGACCCAGTACTTC
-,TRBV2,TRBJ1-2,CASSEGRGLDGYTF,TGTGCCAGCAGTGAGGGCAGGGGCCTTGATGGCTACACCTTC
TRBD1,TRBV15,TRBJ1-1,CATSRDGAGGVNTEAFF,TGTGCCACCAGCAGAGATGGGGCAGGGGGAGTGAACACTGAAGCTTTCTTT
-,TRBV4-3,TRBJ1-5,CASSPGYSNQPQHF,TGCGCCAGCAGCCCCGGTTATAGCAATCAGCCCCAGCATTTT
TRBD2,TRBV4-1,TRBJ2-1,CASSQEWIAGGFNEQFF,TGCGCCAGCAGCCAAGAGTGGATAGCGGGGGGCTTCAATGAGCAGTTCTTC
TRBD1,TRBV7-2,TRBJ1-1,CASSYNPYGQGRTEAFF,TGTGCCAGCAGCTACAATCCCTATGGACAGGGAAGGACTGAAGCTTTCTTT